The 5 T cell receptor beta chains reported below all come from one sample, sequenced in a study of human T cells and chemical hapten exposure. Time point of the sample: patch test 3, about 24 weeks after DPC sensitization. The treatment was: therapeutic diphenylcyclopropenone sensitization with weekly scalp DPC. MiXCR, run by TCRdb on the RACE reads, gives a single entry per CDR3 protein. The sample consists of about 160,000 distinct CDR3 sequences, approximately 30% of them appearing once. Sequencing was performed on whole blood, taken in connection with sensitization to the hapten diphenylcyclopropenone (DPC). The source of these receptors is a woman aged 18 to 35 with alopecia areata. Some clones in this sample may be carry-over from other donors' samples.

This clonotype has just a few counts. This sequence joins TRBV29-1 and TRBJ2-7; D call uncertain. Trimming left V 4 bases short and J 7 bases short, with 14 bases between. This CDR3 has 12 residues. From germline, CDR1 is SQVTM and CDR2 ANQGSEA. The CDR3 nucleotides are TGCAGCGTTGGTCTGCCAACGCAGGAGCAGTACTTC. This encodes CSVGLPTQEQYF.

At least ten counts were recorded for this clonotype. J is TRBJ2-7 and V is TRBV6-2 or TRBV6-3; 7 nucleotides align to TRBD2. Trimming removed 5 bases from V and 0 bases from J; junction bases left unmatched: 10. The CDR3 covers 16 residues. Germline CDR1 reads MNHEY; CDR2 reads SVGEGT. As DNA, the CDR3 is TGTGCCAGCAGTGCCCGGGGCAGCGGGGCCTCCTACGAGCAGTACTTC. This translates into CASSARGSGASYEQYF.

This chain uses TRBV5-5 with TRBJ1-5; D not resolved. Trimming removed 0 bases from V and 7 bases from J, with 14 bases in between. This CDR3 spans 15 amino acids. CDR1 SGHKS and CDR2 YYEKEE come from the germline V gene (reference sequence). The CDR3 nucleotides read TGTGCCAGCAGCTTGGAGGGAGGGAGAGAGCAGCCCCAGCATTTT. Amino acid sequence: CASSLEGGREQPQHF.

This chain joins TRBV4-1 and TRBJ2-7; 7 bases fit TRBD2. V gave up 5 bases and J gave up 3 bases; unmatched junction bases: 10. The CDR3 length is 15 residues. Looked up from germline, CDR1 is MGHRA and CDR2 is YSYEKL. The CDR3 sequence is CASSSSGERVYEQYF. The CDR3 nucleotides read TGCGCCAGCAGCTCAAGCGGGGAAAGGGTCTACGAGCAGTACTTC.

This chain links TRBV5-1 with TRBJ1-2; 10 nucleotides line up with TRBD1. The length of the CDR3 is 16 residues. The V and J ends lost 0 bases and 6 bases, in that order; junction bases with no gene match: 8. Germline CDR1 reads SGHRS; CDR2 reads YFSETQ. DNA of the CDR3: TGCGCCAGCAGCTTGGCGGGACAGGGGAGGTTGGATGGCTACACCTTC. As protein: CASSLAGQGRLDGYTF.